The rows below give T cell receptor beta chains drawn from one sample of a study of T cells in Graves' hyperthyroidism and ophthalmopathy. MiXCR, applied by TCRdb to the multiplex PCR reads, yields one record per CDR3 protein. Among some 320,000 distinct CDR3 sequences listed, approximately 13% were seen once. The sequencing input was blood. Receptors originate from a woman aged 40-49 years with Graves' ophthalmopathy. CDR3s leave out the opening cysteine and the closing phenylalanine or tryptophan. D genes are given only for firm matches. Not all rows give a size; the values are once, few, many and, for expanded clones, a class.

size: many; D: NA; J: TRBJ2-5; V: TRBV18; CDR3: ASSQGTTGWETQY
size: NA; D: NA; J: TRBJ2-3; V: TRBV3-1; CDR3: ASSRRKGGRGADTQY
size: NA; D: TRBD2; J: TRBJ2-1; V: TRBV29-1; CDR3: SVLLAGNNEQF
size: many; D: NA; J: TRBJ1-4; V: TRBV6-1; CDR3: ASSSSPRGSGEKLF
size: few; D: NA; J: TRBJ1-5; V: TRBV20-1; CDR3: SALDGRSSSQH
size: NA; D: NA; J: TRBJ1-1; V: TRBV3-1; CDR3: ASSPRTEVNTEAF
size: many; D: NA; J: TRBJ2-6; V: TRBV2; CDR3: ASIEHSGANVLT
size: few; D: NA; J: TRBJ1-1; V: TRBV9; CDR3: ASSVGPGAMNTEAF
size: NA; D: TRBD1; J: TRBJ1-1; V: TRBV18; CDR3: ASSPRTGGAGGTEAF
size: many; D: TRBD2; J: TRBJ2-7; V: TRBV19; CDR3: ASSAGLAGGEQY
size: NA; D: NA; J: TRBJ2-6; V: TRBV14; CDR3: ASSQQQGRGSGANVLT